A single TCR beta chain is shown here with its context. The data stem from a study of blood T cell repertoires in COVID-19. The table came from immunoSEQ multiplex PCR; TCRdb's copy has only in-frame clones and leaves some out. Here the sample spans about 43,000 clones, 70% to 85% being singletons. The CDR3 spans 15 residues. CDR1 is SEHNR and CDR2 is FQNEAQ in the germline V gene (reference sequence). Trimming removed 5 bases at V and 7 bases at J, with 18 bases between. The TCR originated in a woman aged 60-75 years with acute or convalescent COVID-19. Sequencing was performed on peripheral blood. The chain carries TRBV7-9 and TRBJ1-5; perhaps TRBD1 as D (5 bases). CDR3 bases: TGTGCCAGCAGCCACTTGGGGCAGGACGGACAGCCCCAGCATTTT. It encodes CASSHLGQDGQPQHF.